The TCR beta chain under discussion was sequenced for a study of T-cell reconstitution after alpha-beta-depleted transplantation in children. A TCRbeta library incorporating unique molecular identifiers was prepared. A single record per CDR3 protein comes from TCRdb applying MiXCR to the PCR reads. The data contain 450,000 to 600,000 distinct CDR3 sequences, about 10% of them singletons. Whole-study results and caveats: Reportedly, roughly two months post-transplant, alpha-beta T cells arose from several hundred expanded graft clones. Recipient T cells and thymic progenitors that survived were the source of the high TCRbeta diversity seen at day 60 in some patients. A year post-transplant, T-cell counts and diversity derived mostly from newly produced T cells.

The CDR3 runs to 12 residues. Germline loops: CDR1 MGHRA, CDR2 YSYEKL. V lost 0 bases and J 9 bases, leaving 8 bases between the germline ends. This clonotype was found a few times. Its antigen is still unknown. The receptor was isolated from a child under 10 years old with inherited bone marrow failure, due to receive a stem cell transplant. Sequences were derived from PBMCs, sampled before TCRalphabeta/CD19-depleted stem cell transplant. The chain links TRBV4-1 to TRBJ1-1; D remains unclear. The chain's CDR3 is CASSQDTGKAFF. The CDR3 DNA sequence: TGCGCCAGCAGCCAAGATACGGGGAAAGCTTTCTTT.